This paragraph covers one TCR beta chain sequence. Clones were sequenced by immunoSEQ multiplex PCR, and TCRdb holds only the in-frame ones, with some missing. The sample has a few hundred thousand clones, 70% to 90% seen once; the top ten hold 7.2%. The data were taken from a study of blood T cell repertoires in COVID-19. This TCR was sampled from a human donor in a cohort sampled during active COVID-19. The specimen sequenced was peripheral blood.

The CDR3 protein is CASSLGGREAFF. The CDR3 nucleotides are TGCGCCAGCAGCTTGGGGGGCAGGGAAGCTTTCTTT. V gene TRBV5-1 combines with J gene TRBJ1-1; a possible D gene is TRBD1 (5 bases). The germline V and J ends were trimmed by 0 bases and 8 bases, with 8 bases remaining between them. The length of the CDR3 is 12 residues. Germline loops: CDR1 SGHRS, CDR2 YFSETQ. The full variable domain, completed using reference TRBV5-1 and TRBJ1-1, is KAGVTQTPRYLIKTRGQQVTLSCSPISGHRSVSWYQQTPGQGLQFLFEYFSETQRNKGNFPGRFSGRQFSNSRSEMNVSTLELGDSALYLCASSLGGREAFFGQGTRLTVV.